This TCR beta chain was captured by sequencing in a study of T-cell reconstitution after alpha-beta-depleted transplantation in children. General study points: T-cell numbers and diversity, one year after transplant, stemmed largely from T cells that were newly produced. Expanded graft clones, several hundred of them, were reportedly the source of alpha-beta T cells about two months after transplant. Recipient T cells and thymic progenitors that survived gave rise to the high TCRbeta diversity observed at day 60 in some patients.

Unique molecular identifiers were incorporated into the prepared TCRbeta library. TCRdb itself ran the PCR reads through MiXCR, one entry per CDR3 protein. The profile shows hundreds of thousands of distinct CDR3 sequences, 15% to 20% of them singletons. Trimming removed 3 bases at V and 6 bases at J, with 3 bases between. Germline assignment: CDR1 ENHRY and CDR2 SYGVKD. This CDR3 region has 11 residues. Notes on this clonotype: Its antigen is not identified.

This TCR was sampled from a boy under three years old who had a stem cell transplant for Wiskott-Aldrich syndrome, so the T cells may come from the graft donor. This chain uses TRBV10-3 with TRBJ2-1; D unresolved. The input for sequencing was PBMCs, mostly from graft donor cells, taken 360 days after TCRalphabeta/CD19-depleted stem cell transplant. CDR3 residues: CAISDPNEQFF. The DNA for the CDR3 is TGTGCCATCAGTGACCCCAATGAGCAGTTCTTC.